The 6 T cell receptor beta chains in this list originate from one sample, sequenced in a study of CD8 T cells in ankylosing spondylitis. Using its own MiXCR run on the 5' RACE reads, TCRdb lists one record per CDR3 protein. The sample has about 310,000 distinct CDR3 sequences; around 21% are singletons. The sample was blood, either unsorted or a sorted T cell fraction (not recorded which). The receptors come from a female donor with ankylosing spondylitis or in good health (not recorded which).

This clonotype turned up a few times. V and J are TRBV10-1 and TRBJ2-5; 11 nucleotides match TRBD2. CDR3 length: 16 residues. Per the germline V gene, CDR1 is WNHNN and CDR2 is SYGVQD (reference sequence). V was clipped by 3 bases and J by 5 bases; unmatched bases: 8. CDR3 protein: CASSDGSGRARETQYF. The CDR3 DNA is TGCGCCAGCAGTGATGGTAGCGGGAGGGCCCGGGAGACCCAGTACTTC.

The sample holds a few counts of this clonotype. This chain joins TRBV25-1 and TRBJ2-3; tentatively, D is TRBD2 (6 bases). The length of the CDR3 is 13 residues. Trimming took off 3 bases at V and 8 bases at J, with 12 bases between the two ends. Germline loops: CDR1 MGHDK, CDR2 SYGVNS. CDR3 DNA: TGTGCCAGCAGTGACCCGGGAGCGGGTACGCAGTATTTT. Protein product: CASSDPGAGTQYF.

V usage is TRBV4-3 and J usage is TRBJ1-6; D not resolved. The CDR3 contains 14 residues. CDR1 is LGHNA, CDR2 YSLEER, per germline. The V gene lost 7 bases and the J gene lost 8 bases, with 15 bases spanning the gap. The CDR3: CASKFSRPDSPLHF. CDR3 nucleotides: TGCGCCAGCAAATTCAGTCGCCCCGATTCACCCCTCCACTTT.

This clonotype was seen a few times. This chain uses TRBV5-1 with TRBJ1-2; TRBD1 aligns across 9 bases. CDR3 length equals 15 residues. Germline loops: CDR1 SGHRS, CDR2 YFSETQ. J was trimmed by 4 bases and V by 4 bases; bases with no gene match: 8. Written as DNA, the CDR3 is TGCGCCAGCAGCACCTATGGACAGGGGTCCTATGGCTACACCTTC. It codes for CASSTYGQGSYGYTF.

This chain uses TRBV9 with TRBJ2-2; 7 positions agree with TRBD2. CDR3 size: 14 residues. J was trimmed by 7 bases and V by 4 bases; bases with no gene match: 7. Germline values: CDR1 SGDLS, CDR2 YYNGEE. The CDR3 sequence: CASSLTSDRGELFF. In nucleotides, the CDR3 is TGTGCCAGCAGCTTAACTAGCGACCGCGGGGAGCTGTTTTTT. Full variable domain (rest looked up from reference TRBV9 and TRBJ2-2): DSGVTQTPKHLITATGQRVTLRCSPRSGDLSVYWYQQSLDQGLQFLIQYYNGEERAKGNILERFSAQQFPDLHSELNLSSLELGDSALYFCASSLTSDRGELFFGEGSRLTVL.

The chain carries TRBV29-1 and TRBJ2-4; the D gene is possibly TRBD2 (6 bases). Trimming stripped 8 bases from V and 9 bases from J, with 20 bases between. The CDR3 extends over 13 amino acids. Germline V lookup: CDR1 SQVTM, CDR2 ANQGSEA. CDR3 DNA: TGCAGCACCCCCGGGACTGCAAGGGGCATTCAGTACTTC. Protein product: CSTPGTARGIQYF.